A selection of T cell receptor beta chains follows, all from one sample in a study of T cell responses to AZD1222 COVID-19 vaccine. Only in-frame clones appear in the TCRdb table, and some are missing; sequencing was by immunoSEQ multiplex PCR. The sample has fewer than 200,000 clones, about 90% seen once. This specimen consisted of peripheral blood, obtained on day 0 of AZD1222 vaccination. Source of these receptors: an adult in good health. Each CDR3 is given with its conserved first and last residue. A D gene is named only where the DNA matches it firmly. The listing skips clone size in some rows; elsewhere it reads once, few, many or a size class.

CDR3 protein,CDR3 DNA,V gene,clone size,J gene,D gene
CASSTSPGTGANVLTF,TGCGCCAGCAGCACATCCCCGGGCACTGGGGCCAACGTCCTGACTTTC,TRBV5-1,.,TRBJ2-6,.
CASTRGGGADTQYF,TGTGCCAGTACTCGTGGGGGAGGAGCAGATACGCAGTATTTT,TRBV19,.,TRBJ2-3,.
CASSQRRGPNTEAFF,TGTGCCAGCAGCCAAAGGAGGGGGCCGAACACTGAAGCTTTCTTT,TRBV7-9,.,TRBJ1-1,TRBD1
CASSQTPYGYTF,TGTGCCAGCAGTCAAACCCCCTATGGCTACACCTTC,TRBV28,.,TRBJ1-2,.
CASSVGKASGNTIYF,TGTGCCAGCAGCGTAGGAAAAGCCTCTGGAAACACCATATATTTT,TRBV9,once,TRBJ1-3,.
CSVERQGGTEAFF,TGCAGCGTTGAACGACAGGGGGGCACTGAAGCTTTCTTT,TRBV29-1,once,TRBJ1-1,TRBD1
CASSLGTNRPQYF,TGTGCCAGCAGTTTAGGCACCAATAGGCCCCAGTACTTC,TRBV28,.,TRBJ2-5,.
CASGPLRAEAFF,TGTGCCAGCGGACCTTTGAGGGCTGAAGCTTTCTTT,TRBV27,.,TRBJ1-1,.
CASNPSSLAGPQGTQYF,TGTGCCAGTAACCCCTCTAGCCTAGCGGGCCCACAAGGGACGCAGTATTTT,TRBV19,.,TRBJ2-3,TRBD2
CASSLGDRGPDTEAFF,TGTGCCAGCAGCTTGGGAGACAGGGGGCCAGACACTGAAGCTTTCTTT,TRBV5-4,.,TRBJ1-1,TRBD1
CASSYPRGSNGYTF,TGTGCCAGCAGTTACCCCCGGGGTTCGAATGGCTACACCTTC,TRBV6-5,.,TRBJ1-2,.
CASSYGGESTGELFF,TGTGCCAGCAGTTACGGGGGAGAGAGCACCGGGGAGCTGTTTTTT,TRBV6-5,.,TRBJ2-2,.
CASQATGTVEAFF,TGTGCCAGTCAAGCAACAGGGACCGTTGAAGCTTTCTTT,TRBV19,.,TRBJ1-1,.
CASSLVGGLAISYEQYF,TGTGCCAGCAGCTTAGTAGGCGGACTAGCGATATCCTACGAGCAGTACTTC,TRBV11-2,.,TRBJ2-7,TRBD2
CASSQPGTGGNTIYF,TGCGCCAGCAGTCAACCCGGGACAGGAGGAAACACCATATATTTT,TRBV23-1,.,TRBJ1-3,TRBD1
CAWSELGEAKNIQYF,TGTGCCTGGAGTGAATTGGGGGAGGCCAAAAACATTCAGTACTTC,TRBV30,once,TRBJ2-4,.
CASSYKAGDTGELFF,TGCGCCAGCAGCTACAAGGCGGGGGACACCGGGGAGCTGTTTTTT,TRBV5-1,.,TRBJ2-2,TRBD2
CASSEGAFGIYGYTF,TGTGCCAGCTCGGAGGGGGCGTTTGGGATTTATGGCTACACCTTC,TRBV6-5,.,TRBJ1-2,TRBD1
CASSYPEGTGYEQYF,TGTGCCAGCAGTTACCCGGAGGGAACAGGCTACGAGCAGTACTTC,TRBV6-5,.,TRBJ2-7,.
CASSSPDRAAGELFF,TGTGCCAGCAGTTCTCCGGACAGGGCGGCCGGGGAGCTGTTTTTT,TRBV6-6,.,TRBJ2-2,TRBD1
CASSQLAGYNQPQHF,TGTGCCAGCAGCCAACTGGCAGGGTACAATCAGCCCCAGCATTTT,TRBV7-2,.,TRBJ1-5,.
CASSAKKSGTGQLAEAFF,TGTGCCAGCAGCGCAAAGAAGTCCGGGACGGGGCAGTTGGCTGAAGCTTTCTTT,TRBV7-2,.,TRBJ1-1,.
CASSQYWGDSWNSPLHF,TGTGCCAGCAGCCAGTATTGGGGGGACTCTTGGAATTCACCCCTCCACTTT,TRBV14,.,TRBJ1-6,.
CASSPRTSGVGGEQFF,TGTGCCAGCAGCCCCCGGACTAGCGGGGTGGGGGGGGAGCAGTTCTTC,TRBV9,few,TRBJ2-1,TRBD2
CASSTGTVRPAFF,TGTGCCAGCAGTACTGGGACAGTCCGTCCGGCTTTCTTT,TRBV2,.,TRBJ1-1,TRBD1
CASSYGGQGLYEQYF,TGTGCCAGCAGCTATGGGGGACAGGGGCTCTACGAGCAGTACTTC,TRBV11-3,.,TRBJ2-7,TRBD1
CASSRTGGEGNEQFF,TGTGCTAGCAGCCGGACAGGGGGCGAAGGCAATGAGCAGTTCTTC,TRBV7-7,.,TRBJ2-1,TRBD1
CASSLGGASGTEAFF,TGTGCCAGCAGTTTAGGGGGGGCTTCGGGCACTGAAGCTTTCTTT,TRBV28,.,TRBJ1-1,.
CASSIRTEGGYTF,TGTGCCAGCAGCATTAGGACTGAGGGGGGCTACACCTTC,TRBV13,.,TRBJ1-2,.
CASSVRQGHPQLYNEQFF,TGTGCCAGCAGCGTACGCCAGGGGCACCCACAACTCTACAATGAGCAGTTCTTC,TRBV9,.,TRBJ2-1,.
CATSEGGGRKLFF,TGTGCCACCAGTGAAGGCGGGGGGCGGAAACTGTTTTTT,TRBV24-1,few,TRBJ1-4,.
CASGSPARASGSLGYEQYF,TGTGCTAGTGGTTCACCCGCCCGGGCTAGCGGGAGTTTAGGCTACGAGCAGTACTTC,TRBV12-5,.,TRBJ2-7,TRBD2
CASSLGVGSYNEQFF,TGTGCCAGCAGCTTAGGGGTTGGTTCCTACAATGAGCAGTTCTTC,TRBV11-2,.,TRBJ2-1,.
CASSEDLRRFF,TGTGCCAGCAGTGAGGACCTACGAAGGTTCTTC,TRBV25-1,.,TRBJ2-7,.
CASSYSALRGNTIYF,TGTGCCAGCAGTTACTCAGCCCTGAGGGGAAACACCATATATTTT,TRBV6-5,.,TRBJ1-3,.
CASSGTELAGGSTDTQYF,TGTGCCAGCAGCGGGACAGAACTAGCGGGGGGATCAACAGATACGCAGTATTTT,TRBV9,.,TRBJ2-3,TRBD2
CASSRGGGETQYF,TGTGCCAGCAGTCGAGGGGGCGGGGAGACCCAGTACTTC,TRBV6-4,.,TRBJ2-5,TRBD1
CASSLAKVAGASEQFF,TGCGCCAGCAGCTTGGCCAAGGTAGCGGGAGCATCTGAGCAGTTCTTC,TRBV5-1,.,TRBJ2-1,TRBD2
CAWSGGSESPLHF,TGTGCCTGGAGCGGGGGCTCTGAGTCACCCCTCCACTTT,TRBV30,once,TRBJ1-6,.
CASSQRPDGELFF,TGTGCCAGCAGCCAACGGCCAGACGGGGAGCTGTTTTTT,TRBV3-1/TRBV3-2,.,TRBJ2-2,.
CASVGEGLSEQYF,TGCGCCAGTGTCGGGGAGGGGCTAAGCGAGCAGTACTTC,TRBV10-2,once,TRBJ2-7,TRBD2
CASSRTGQGETEAFF,TGTGCCAGCTCACGTACGGGACAGGGAGAAACTGAAGCTTTCTTT,TRBV18,once,TRBJ1-1,TRBD1
CASRDRGTGELFF,TGTGCCAGTAGGGACAGGGGAACCGGGGAGCTGTTTTTT,TRBV19,.,TRBJ2-2,TRBD1
CASSEGRQATNYGYTF,TGTGCCAGCAGTGAGGGACGACAGGCGACTAACTATGGCTACACCTTC,TRBV6-1,.,TRBJ1-2,.
CASRGGQGVSSYEQYF,TGTGCCAGCAGGGGAGGACAGGGGGTGAGCTCCTACGAGCAGTACTTC,TRBV7-9,.,TRBJ2-7,TRBD1
CAGSKNTGELFF,TGTGCCGGTTCTAAGAACACCGGGGAGCTGTTTTTT,TRBV19,.,TRBJ2-2,.
CATKGNAGGRTEAFF,TGTGCCACCAAGGGGAACGCAGGGGGGAGGACTGAAGCTTTCTTT,TRBV24-1,.,TRBJ1-1,TRBD1
CASSQDVGTVWSPLHF,TGTGCCAGCAGCCAAGATGTAGGGACAGTTTGGTCACCCCTCCACTTT,TRBV14,.,TRBJ1-6,TRBD1